Listed below are T cell receptor beta chains from one sample, sequenced in a study of early T cells in non-severe SARS-CoV-2 infection. TCRdb passed the 5' RACE reads through MiXCR, listing each CDR3 protein once. The sample consists of around 58,000 distinct CDR3 sequences, about an eighth of them appearing once. The material sequenced was whole blood. The receptors were gathered from an adult who was a healthcare worker with PCR-confirmed SARS-CoV-2 infection or an uninfected control (not recorded which). CDR3s include the opening cysteine and the closing phenylalanine or tryptophan. Each record gives: V gene, clone size, D gene, J gene, CDR3 protein, CDR3 DNA. A D gene is named only where the DNA matches it firmly. Clone size appears in some rows only: once, few, many, or a class for an expanded clone.

TRBV7-3	few	TRBD2	TRBJ2-5	CASRRGLANQETQYF	TGTGCCAGCAGGCGGGGACTAGCGAACCAAGAGACCCAGTACTTC
TRBV29-1	many	TRBD2	TRBJ2-1	CSVPRRTRVLDEQFF	TGCAGCGTCCCCCGGCGGACTAGGGTCCTCGATGAGCAGTTCTTC
TRBV6-1	few	-	TRBJ2-3	CASSGAWTANTDTQYF	TGTGCCAGCAGTGGAGCTTGGACAGCTAACACAGATACGCAGTATTTT
TRBV5-1	-	TRBD2	TRBJ2-1	CASSSGLAGVNDEQFF	TGCGCCAGCAGCTCGGGACTAGCGGGGGTCAACGATGAGCAGTTCTTC
TRBV24-1	many	TRBD1	TRBJ1-5	CATSDLLGTGLEYDNQPQHF	TGTGCCACCAGTGATCTACTAGGGACAGGGTTGGAATATGACAATCAGCCCCAGCATTTT
TRBV7-9	many	TRBD1	TRBJ1-2	CASSLAGGGYTF	TGTGCCAGCAGCTTAGCAGGGGGCGGCTACACCTTC
TRBV12-3/TRBV12-4	many	-	TRBJ1-3	CASIHRAGNTIYF	TGTGCCAGCATTCATAGGGCAGGAAACACCATATATTTT
TRBV20-1	-	-	TRBJ2-1	CSASGALEQFF	TGCAGTGCTTCCGGGGCCCTTGAGCAGTTCTTC
TRBV7-9	few	-	TRBJ2-6	CASSRQLPGANVLTF	TGTGCCAGCAGCAGACAGCTCCCTGGGGCCAACGTCCTGACTTTC
TRBV19	-	-	TRBJ1-2	CASSPGGTSYGYTF	TGTGCCAGTAGTCCCGGGGGTACGTCCTATGGCTACACCTTC
TRBV28	many	TRBD1	TRBJ2-7	CASSSSGTGITYEQYF	TGTGCCAGCAGTAGCTCCGGGACAGGGATAACCTACGAGCAGTACTTC
TRBV6-8	few	-	TRBJ2-7	CASSYSNRRDLEEQYF	TGTGCCAGCAGTTACTCGAACAGGCGAGATTTGGAAGAGCAGTACTTC
TRBV5-1	few	TRBD2	TRBJ2-5	CASSPRTSGGQETQYF	TGCGCCAGCAGCCCGCGGACTAGCGGGGGCCAAGAGACCCAGTACTTC
TRBV21-1	many	-	TRBJ2-7	CASSIHSEGSEQYF	TGTGCCAGCAGCATTCACTCAGAGGGAAGCGAGCAGTACTTC
TRBV7-6	few	TRBD2	TRBJ2-1	CASSPTGLAGADEQFF	TGTGCCAGCAGCCCTACGGGACTAGCGGGAGCGGATGAGCAGTTCTTC
TRBV7-2	few	-	TRBJ2-1	CASSLRSSNEQFF	TGTGCCAGCAGCTTACGGTCTAGCAATGAGCAGTTCTTC
TRBV28	-	-	TRBJ2-7	CASSLEVEQYF	TGTGCCAGCAGTTTAGAGGTCGAGCAGTACTTC
TRBV10-2	few	TRBD1	TRBJ2-2	CASRFDRANTGELFF	TGCGCCAGCAGATTCGACAGGGCGAACACCGGGGAGCTGTTTTTT
TRBV11-2	few	-	TRBJ1-4	CASSLAGGLNEKLFF	TGTGCCAGCAGCTTAGCAGGCGGCCTTAATGAAAAACTGTTTTTT
TRBV10-3	few	TRBD1	TRBJ2-3	CAIARDSDTDTQYF	TGTGCCATCGCCCGGGACAGTGACACAGATACGCAGTATTTT
TRBV18	many	-	TRBJ2-7	CASSPPLEYEQYF	TGTGCCAGCTCACCACCGTTGGAGTACGAGCAGTACTTC
TRBV7-3	few	TRBD2	TRBJ2-1	CASSPGLAGSYNEQFF	TGTGCCAGCAGCCCCGGGCTAGCGGGAAGCTACAATGAGCAGTTCTTC
TRBV14	-	-	TRBJ2-1	CASSPRALTLNEQFF	TGTGCCAGCAGCCCAAGGGCCCTTACACTCAATGAGCAGTTCTTC
TRBV5-4	many	-	TRBJ1-4	CASSRRGTNEKLFF	TGTGCCAGCAGCCGCCGGGGAACTAATGAAAAACTGTTTTTT